This T cell receptor beta chain was recovered during a study of blood T cell repertoires in COVID-19. The wider study: Collection of acute and convalescent COVID-19 samples took place in the United States, Italy and Spain. T cells, B-cell-depleted T cells, or PBMCs supplied cDNA or gDNA.

Sequenced by immunoSEQ multiplex PCR; TCRdb stores in-frame clones only, minus some. The repertoire holds 100,000 to 150,000 clones, with about four fifths as singletons. Germline CDR1 SGHAT, CDR2 FQNNGV. V shed 0 bases, J shed 3 bases, and the junction held 6 bases outside the gene matches. The CDR3 has 16 residues. This clone is judged medium-sized (0.01 to 0.1%). The chain joins TRBV11-2 to TRBJ2-7, with 9 bases matching TRBD1. Specimen: peripheral blood. This receptor was identified in a woman aged 45-60 years with acute or convalescent COVID-19. The DNA for the CDR3 is TGTGCCAGCAGCTTAGATCCATCGGGACAGGGCTACGAGCAGTACTTC. Protein product: CASSLDPSGQGYEQYF.